This T cell receptor (beta chain) stems from a study of lung T cells in sarcoidosis with Löfgren's syndrome. Study-wide background: Repertoire analyses centered on Löfgren's syndrome patients. General observations from the study: TRBV2 was the preferred pairing partner of TRAV12-1, with similar CDR3s. Shared TRAV12-1 and TRBV2 CDR3 motifs across Löfgren's syndrome patients reportedly suggested public CD4+ TCRs. Sarcoidosis antigen recognition was only suggested, antigen unidentified.

Using its own MiXCR run on the reads, TCRdb lists one record per CDR3 protein. Of more than 8,500 distinct CDR3 sequences listed, 15% to 20% are singletons. The V gene's germline CDR1 is MGHRA and CDR2 YSYEKL. V dropped 3 bases and J dropped 5; count of bases not matched to a gene: 7. The CDR3 covers 15 residues. This clonotype was found many times. The target antigen is unknown. The specimen was CD4+ T cells from bronchoalveolar lavage. This chain joins TRBV4-1 and TRBJ1-5; TRBD1 aligns across 7 bases. The TCR comes from a human donor with sarcoidosis (Löfgren's syndrome or another form), or a control subject (not recorded which). The CDR3 nucleotides are TGCGCCAGCAGCCATCCCGACAGGGCCGATCAGCCCCAGCATTTT. It translates to CASSHPDRADQPQHF.